This T cell receptor (beta chain) is from a study of OX40 agonist ivuxolimab in advanced cancers. On the study more broadly: An anti-OX40 (CD134) antibody with agonistic activity, ivuxolimab, was administered to patients.

With regard to this clone: Its antigen is still unknown. Mismatch with germline at one junction end may stem from a read error.

Points from the study as a whole: In the expanded peripheral T cells, antigen specificity was never determined.

Using immunoSEQ multiplex PCR, the repertoire was profiled, and TCRdb retains in-frame clones only, with some absent. The profile shows some 66,000 clones, around 86% of them singletons. The CDR3 has 8 residues. CDR1 and CDR2 (germline): PRHDT, FYEKMQ (reference sequence). The chain employs TRBV13 and TRBJ2-1; a possible D gene is TRBD1 (5 bases). Sequenced material: CD4+ or CD8+ T cells sorted from blood, taken in a trial of the OX40 agonist ivuxolimab. This sequence was found in an adult with an advanced solid tumor such as melanoma, head and neck, liver or kidney cancer. CDR3 sequence: CATLVGVF. The CDR3 DNA reads as TGTGCCACCTTGGTAGGGGTCTTC.